This T cell receptor beta chain was identified during a study of blood T cell repertoires in COVID-19. This clone appeared once. Assay: immunoSEQ multiplex PCR; the TCRdb copy retains only in-frame clones and omits some. The table includes some 410,000 clones, around nine tenths detected once. Germline CDR1 and CDR2: MGHRA and YSYEKL. With 3 bases clipped from V and 3 bases from J, the junction kept 6 bases outside the gene matches. The CDR3 covers 16 residues. What was sequenced was PBMCs or T cells enriched from blood (not recorded which). The V call is TRBV4-1, the J call TRBJ2-3; TRBD2 aligns across 10 bases. This receptor was obtained from a woman in her 30s with acute COVID-19. CDR3 protein: CASSHLLAGLTDTQYF. CDR3 sequence (DNA): TGCGCCAGCAGCCACCTACTAGCGGGGCTAACAGATACGCAGTATTTT.